This TCR beta chain was observed in a study of blood T cells in healthy people across ages. The study's findings and limits: The recorded TCR beta diversity per million T cells decreased in a roughly linear manner with age. There were more naive CD4+ cells and higher diversity in long-lived donors than in aged donors.

As regards this clonotype: Its target is not known.

Primed by a sample-barcoded 5' primer and a J-beta primer mix, a second PCR proceeded for 7 to 11 cycles. TCRdb re-called the 5' RACE reads with MiXCR, one entry per CDR3 protein. The sample contains some 850,000 distinct CDR3 sequences, 25% to 30% of which appear only once. Germline CDR1 and CDR2: MRHNA and SNTAGT. The CDR3 consists of 15 residues. These data also formed part of another study, on T cells of mothers and their children.

Sequenced sample: blood. The TCR sequence derives from a boy between 10 and 17 years old in good health. The chain joins TRBV6-4 to TRBJ2-5; TRBD2 agrees at 11 bases. With the DNA end fitting TRBJ2-1 better, the J assignment may be wrong. The DNA for the CDR3 is TGTGCCAGCAGTTTCGGTAGCGGGGGGGCTGATGAGCAGTTCTTC. It codes for CASSFGSGGADEQFF.